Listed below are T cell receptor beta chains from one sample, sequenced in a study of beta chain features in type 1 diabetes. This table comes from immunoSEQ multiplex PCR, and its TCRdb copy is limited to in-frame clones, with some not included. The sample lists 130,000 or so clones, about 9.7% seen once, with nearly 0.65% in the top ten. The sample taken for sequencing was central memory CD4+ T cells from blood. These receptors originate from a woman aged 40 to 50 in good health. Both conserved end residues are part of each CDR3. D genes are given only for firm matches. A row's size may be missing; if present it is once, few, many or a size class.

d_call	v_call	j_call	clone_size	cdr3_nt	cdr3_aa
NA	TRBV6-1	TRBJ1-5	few	TGTGCCAGCAATAGTCCGGGACTCGAGAATCAGCCCCAGCATTTT	CASNSPGLENQPQHF
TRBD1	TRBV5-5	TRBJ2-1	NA	TGCGCCAGCAGCCAGGCTGACAGGGGAGGTGAGCAGTTCTTC	CASSQADRGGEQFF
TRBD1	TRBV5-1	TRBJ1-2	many	TGCGCCAGCAGCCGAACCGACAGGGGGGACTATGGCTACACCTTC	CASSRTDRGDYGYTF
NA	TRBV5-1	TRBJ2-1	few	TGCGCCAGCAGCTTGTCAGCAGGGCGGTATGAGCAGTTCTTC	CASSLSAGRYEQFF
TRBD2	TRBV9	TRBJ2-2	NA	TGTGCCAGCAGCGTAGACCCAGCGGGGGGTTTTGCCGGGGAGCTGTTTTTT	CASSVDPAGGFAGELFF
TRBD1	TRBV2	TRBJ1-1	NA	TGTGCCAGCAGTTTGGACAGGGGCACTGAAGCTTTCTTT	CASSLDRGTEAFF
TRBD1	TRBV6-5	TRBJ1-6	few	TGTGCCAGCAGTTCCGGGACAGCGACGTCTGGTTCACCCCTCCACTTT	CASSSGTATSGSPLHF
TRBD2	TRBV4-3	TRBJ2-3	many	TGCGCCAGCAGCCAAGATCTGGGACTAGCGGGGGTTTCGCAGTATTTT	CASSQDLGLAGVSQYF
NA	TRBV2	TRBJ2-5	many	TGTGCCAGCAGTGAAGAGGGGGGGGGCGGACAAGAGACCCAGTACTTC	CASSEEGGGGQETQYF
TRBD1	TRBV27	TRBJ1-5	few	TGTGCCAGCAGTTTCTCTAGGACAGGGTCCCAGCATTTT	CASSFSRTGSQHF
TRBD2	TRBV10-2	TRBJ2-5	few	TGCGCCAGCAGTGAATACCGGACTAGCGGGTCCGCAGAGACCCAGTACTTC	CASSEYRTSGSAETQYF
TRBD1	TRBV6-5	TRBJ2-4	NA	TGTGCCAGCAGTTTCCCGGGACAGAAAAACATTCAGTACTTC	CASSFPGQKNIQYF
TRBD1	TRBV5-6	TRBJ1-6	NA	TGTGCCAGCAGCTTTGGGACAGCTAATTCACCCCTCCACTTT	CASSFGTANSPLHF
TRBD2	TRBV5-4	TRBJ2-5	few	TGTGCCAGCAGCGCGGGACTAGCGGAGGGAGAGACCCAGTACTTC	CASSAGLAEGETQYF
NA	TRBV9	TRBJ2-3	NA	TGTGCCAGCAGCGTAGTAGCCGCGTACACAGATACGCAGTATTTT	CASSVVAAYTDTQYF
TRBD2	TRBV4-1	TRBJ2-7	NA	TGCGCCAGCAGCCCCGAATATAGGACTAGCGGGGGGGCCCGTAACGAGCAGTACTTC	CASSPEYRTSGGARNEQYF
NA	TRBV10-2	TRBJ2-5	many	TGCGCCAGCAGTGCAGGGGTAGAGACCCAGTACTTC	CASSAGVETQYF
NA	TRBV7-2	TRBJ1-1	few	TGTGCCAGCAGACCCAGGGTCGCCACTGAAGCTTTCTTT	CASRPRVATEAFF
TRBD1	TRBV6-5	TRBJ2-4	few	TGTGCCAGCAGTTACCGGGGACAGAGCCAAAACATTCAGTACTTC	CASSYRGQSQNIQYF
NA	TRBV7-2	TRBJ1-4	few	TGTGCCAGCAGCCTCGGGTCCAACCCCTTAACAAATGAAAAACTGTTTTTT	CASSLGSNPLTNEKLFF
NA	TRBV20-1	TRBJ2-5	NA	TGCAGTGCCCAGCGACGAGAGACCCAGTACTTC	CSAQRRETQYF
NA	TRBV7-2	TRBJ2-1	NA	TGTGCCAGCAGCTTAGACTTCCGGGGAACTTTGTTCTTC	CASSLDFRGTLFF
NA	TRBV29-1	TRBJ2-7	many	TGCAGCGTTGAAGGTACAGGCACCTACGAGCAGTACTTC	CSVEGTGTYEQYF
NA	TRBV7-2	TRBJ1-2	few	TGTGCCAGCAGCCCCCAAGGAGGGGATGGCTACACCTTC	CASSPQGGDGYTF
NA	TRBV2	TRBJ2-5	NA	TGTGCCAGCAGTAGGAGTTGGGTAAACCAAGAGACCCAGTACTTC	CASSRSWVNQETQYF
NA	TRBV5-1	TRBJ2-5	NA	TGCGCCAGCAGCTCTGGCAGATCGGGGACCCAGTACTTC	CASSSGRSGTQYF
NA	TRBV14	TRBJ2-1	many	TGTGCCAGCAGCCGCGGGGGCCCCTCCTACAATGAGCAGTTCTTC	CASSRGGPSYNEQFF
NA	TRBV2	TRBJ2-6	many	TGTGCCAGCAGATACAGTGGAGGGCGCGGGGCCAACGTCCTGACTTTC	CASRYSGGRGANVLTF
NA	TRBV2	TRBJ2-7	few	TGTGCCAGCAGTGAGCCCTACGACATCGCCAACGACCAAACCTACGAGCAGTACTTC	CASSEPYDIANDQTYEQYF
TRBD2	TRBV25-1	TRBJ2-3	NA	TGTGCCAGCAGTTTTCTAGCGGGGGGGGATACGCAGTATTTT	CASSFLAGGDTQYF
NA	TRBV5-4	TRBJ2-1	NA	TGTGCCAGCATGGAGGTAGGCCCTTACAATGAGCAGTTCTTC	CASMEVGPYNEQFF
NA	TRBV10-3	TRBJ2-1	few	TGTGCCATCAGTGAGCGAGGGATCTCCTACAATGAGCAGTTCTTC	CAISERGISYNEQFF
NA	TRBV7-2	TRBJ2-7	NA	TGTGCCAGCAGACCGGCGGGGACAGTCTACGAGCAGTACTTC	CASRPAGTVYEQYF
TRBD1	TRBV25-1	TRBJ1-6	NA	TGTGCCAGCAGTACCGCCGGGACAGGGGTTGGGACACCCCTCCACTTT	CASSTAGTGVGTPLHF
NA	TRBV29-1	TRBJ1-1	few	TGCAGCGTTTCCCAAGGACAGCTCTCCGAGGGTGAAGCTTTCTTT	CSVSQGQLSEGEAFF
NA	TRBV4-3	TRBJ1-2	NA	TGCGCCAGCAGCCAAGATCAGGGGTCCTATGGCTACACCTTC	CASSQDQGSYGYTF
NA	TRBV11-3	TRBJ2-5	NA	TGTGCCAGCTCGAGTGGAGGGGACGAGACCCAGTACTTC	CASSSGGDETQYF
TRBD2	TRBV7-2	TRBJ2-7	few	TGTGCCAGCAGCTTCCGGGGGGGTAAAGACGAGCAGTACTTC	CASSFRGGKDEQYF
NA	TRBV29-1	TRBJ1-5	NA	TGCAGCGTTGAAGTAAGTACGGGACAGCCCCAGCATTTT	CSVEVSTGQPQHF
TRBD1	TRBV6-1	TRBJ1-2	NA	TGTGCCAGCAGACGTGGGGGGACAGCCTATGGCTACACCTTC	CASRRGGTAYGYTF
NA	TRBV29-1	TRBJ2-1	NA	TGCAGCGTTGAGGAGGGGAGGAATGAGCAGTTCTTC	CSVEEGRNEQFF
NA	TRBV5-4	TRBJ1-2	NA	TGTGCCAGCAGCTTGGCGGCAGGGAAAGGCTACACCTTC	CASSLAAGKGYTF
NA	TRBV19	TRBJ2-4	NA	TGTGCCAGTAGTACGGGTGGGGGGACCAAAAACATTCAGTACTTC	CASSTGGGTKNIQYF
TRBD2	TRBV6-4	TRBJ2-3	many	TGTGCCAGCAGTGACTCTAGCGGGGGGGCCGATACGCAGTATTTT	CASSDSSGGADTQYF
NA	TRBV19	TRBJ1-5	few	TGTGCCAGTAGTATGGGGGGGGGTGCTCAGCCCCAGCATTTT	CASSMGGGAQPQHF
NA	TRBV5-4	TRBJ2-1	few	TGTGCCAGCAGCTTTAACGAGGAGGAATTCTTC	CASSFNEEEFF